This T cell receptor beta chain was found in a study of blood T cell repertoires in COVID-19. Study-level background: In each case, the material was cDNA or gDNA derived from T cells, B-cell-depleted T cells, or PBMCs.

In the authors' workflow: Amplification with reference gene primers provided the estimates of nucleated cell counts. The repertoire was sequenced with immunoSEQ multiplex PCR; TCRdb's copy has only in-frame clones and lacks some. V and J calls and clone size are given by that table; D and trimming were obtained from the DNA. The table records 100,000 or so clones, roughly 91% of them present only once. Sequenced sample: peripheral blood. This receptor was taken from a human donor with acute or convalescent COVID-19. The donor label of this sample is uncertain.

The CDR3: CASSLAGVGDYGYTF. CDR3 in DNA: TGTGCCAGCAGTTTAGCGGGGGTTGGCGACTATGGCTACACCTTC. V gene TRBV28 combines with J gene TRBJ1-2; tentatively, D is TRBD1 (5 bases). The germline CDR1 and CDR2 sequences are MDHEN and SYDVKM. The V gene lost 2 bases and the J gene lost 3 bases, with 13 bases spanning the gap. CDR3 length equals 15 residues.